This T cell receptor beta chain came from a study of PD-L1 blockade in urothelial cancer. Urothelial carcinoma affected the patients, and it was locally advanced or metastatic. Repertoires were generated with immunoSEQ multiplex PCR, while TCRdb's copy carries only in-frame clones and drops some. This sample has 35,000 to 50,000 clones, with about 88% found just once. This CDR3 is built from 14 residues. From germline, CDR1 is SGHNT and CDR2 YYREEE (reference sequence). J lost 1 base, V lost 2 bases, and 1 base had no gene match. This clonotype was sampled from a woman aged 60 to 75 with urothelial cancer. The sequences come from PBMCs, collected around atezolizumab (anti-PD-L1) treatment. This rearrangement joins TRBV5-4 to TRBJ2-5; TRBD1 agrees at 8 bases. This chain's CDR3 is CASSLGTGQETQYF. The CDR3 bases are TGTGCCAGCAGCTTAGGGACAGGCCAAGAGACCCAGTACTTC.